What follows are 9 T cell receptor beta chains derived from one specimen sequenced in a study of blood T cell repertoires in COVID-19. The method was immunoSEQ multiplex PCR; TCRdb's version includes in-frame clones alone and lacks a portion of them. Here the sample spans roughly 220,000 clones, 85% to 90% being singletons. The material sequenced was PBMCs or T cells enriched from blood (not recorded which). These receptor sequences come from a woman in her late teens or twenties in a cohort exposed to, infected with or recovered from COVID-19 (not recorded which).

The chain recombines TRBV25-1 with TRBJ2-2; tentatively, D is TRBD1 (5 bases). The CDR3 extends over 13 amino acids. Germline CDR1 MGHDK, CDR2 SYGVNS. V gave up 0 bases and J gave up 7 bases, with 6 bases separating them. The chain's CDR3 is CASSEYDSGELFF. The CDR3 DNA reads TGTGCCAGCAGTGAATATGACAGCGGGGAGCTGTTTTTT.

J is TRBJ2-1 and V is TRBV5-4; TRBD2 agrees at 9 bases. The germline V gene has CDR1 SGHNT and CDR2 YYREEE (reference sequence). The CDR3 totals 13 residues. J was trimmed by 16 bases and V by 4 bases; bases with no gene match: 12. The CDR3, as DNA: TGTGCCAGCAGCCGGGGCGTAGCGGGAGAAGAATTCTTC. This codes for CASSRGVAGEEFF.

The chain joins TRBV2 to TRBJ2-5; 9 bases align to TRBD2. V trimming: 4 bases; J trimming: 5 bases; junction bases outside the gene matches: 8. In germline, CDR1 is SNHLY, CDR2 FYNNEI. The CDR3 has 15 amino acids. The CDR3 loop reads CASSGLAGSLETQYF. The CDR3 coding sequence is TGTGCCAGCAGTGGGCTAGCGGGATCTTTGGAGACCCAGTACTTC. The variable domain in full, completed from reference TRBV2 and TRBJ2-5, reads EPEVTQTPSHQVTQMGQEVILRCVPISNHLYFYWYRQILGQKVEFLVSFYNNEISEKSEIFDDQFSVERPDGSNFTLKIRSTKLEDSAMYFCASSGLAGSLETQYFGPGTRLLVL.

The chain is built from TRBV21-1 and TRBJ1-1; the table names TRBD1, a call not compared with the DNA. TRBV21-1 is recorded as a pseudogene. The CDR3 has 17 amino acids. CDR3 nucleotides: TGTGCCAGCAGCCAGAGTCCCGGGACAGGGCCGAACACTGAAGCTTTCTTT. Its translation is CASSQSPGTGPNTEAFF.

This chain links TRBV28 with TRBJ1-5, with D uncertain. The length of the CDR3 is 14 residues. V lost 1 base and J lost 7, with 11 bases in between. Looked up from germline, CDR1 is MDHEN and CDR2 is SYDVKM. The CDR3, as DNA: TGTGCCAGCAGTTTATCGGGGAATATGCAGCCCCAGCATTTT. Protein sequence: CASSLSGNMQPQHF.

The CDR3 reads CASGGDWETQYF. CDR3 nucleotides: TGTGCCAGCGGGGGGGATTGGGAGACCCAGTACTTC. This chain uses TRBV7-9 with TRBJ2-5, with 7 bases identical to TRBD2. Germline V gives CDR1 SEHNR, CDR2 FQNEAQ (reference sequence). J gave up 5 bases and V 8 bases, and 5 bases lay outside the gene matches. The CDR3 runs to 12 residues.

This clone was counted between two and nine times. The chain links TRBV2 to TRBJ2-3; perhaps TRBD2 as D (7 bases). V was cut by 4 bases and J by 2 bases, with 19 bases left in between. Germline CDR1 SNHLY, CDR2 FYNNEI. This CDR3 is 17 amino acids long. The CDR3: CASSGGLAVSYTDTQYF. The CDR3, as DNA: TGTGCCAGCAGTGGGGGGCTAGCGGTTTCCTACACAGATACGCAGTATTTT.

The genes are TRBV6-5 and TRBJ1-1, with D possibly matching TRBD1 (6 bases). From germline, CDR1 is MNHEY and CDR2 SVGAGI. V gave up 6 bases and J gave up 2 bases, with 13 bases separating them. CDR3 length: 14 residues. The CDR3 DNA sequence: TGTGCCAGCAGCGTTACAGGGAGTAACACTGAAGCTTTCTTT. Translated: CASSVTGSNTEAFF.

To note about this clone: Other DNA sequences in the sample encode the same CDR3. This chain connects TRBV9 to TRBJ2-2, with TRBD1 as a possible D gene (6 bases). Looked up from germline, CDR1 is SGDLS and CDR2 is YYNGEE. The CDR3 has 13 amino acids. V lost 2 bases to trimming and J lost 6 bases, with 8 bases between them. The CDR3 spells CASSVTGSGELFF. In DNA form, the CDR3 reads TGTGCCAGCAGCGTTACAGGGTCCGGGGAGCTGTTTTTT.